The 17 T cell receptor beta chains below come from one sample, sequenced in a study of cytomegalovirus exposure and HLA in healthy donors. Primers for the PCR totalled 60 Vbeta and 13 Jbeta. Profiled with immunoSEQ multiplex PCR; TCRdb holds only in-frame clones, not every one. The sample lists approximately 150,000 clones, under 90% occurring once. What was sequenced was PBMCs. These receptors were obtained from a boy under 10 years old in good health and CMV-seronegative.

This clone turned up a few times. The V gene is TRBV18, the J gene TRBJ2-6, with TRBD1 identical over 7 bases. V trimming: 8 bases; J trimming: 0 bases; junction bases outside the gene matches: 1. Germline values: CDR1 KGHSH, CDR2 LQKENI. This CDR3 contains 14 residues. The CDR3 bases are TGTGCCAGCCAGGGGGACTCTGGGGCCAACGTCCTGACTTTC. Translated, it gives CASQGDSGANVLTF.

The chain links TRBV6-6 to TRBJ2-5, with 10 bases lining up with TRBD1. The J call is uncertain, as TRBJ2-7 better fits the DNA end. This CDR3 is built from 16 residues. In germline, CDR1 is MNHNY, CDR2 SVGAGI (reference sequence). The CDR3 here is CASSVTTGTGALEQYF. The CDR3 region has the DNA TGTGCCAGCAGCGTTACAACCGGGACAGGGGCACTCGAGCAGTACTTC.

CDR3 sequence reads: CASSRPGTDEQYF. DNA of the CDR3: TGTGCCAGCAGCAGACCCGGGACAGACGAGCAGTACTTC. This chain connects TRBV7-9 to TRBJ2-7; 7 nucleotides align to TRBD1. Per germline, CDR1 SEHNR and CDR2 FQNEAQ (reference sequence). Trimming cost V 5 bases and J 5 bases; bases outside gene matches: 6. The CDR3 contains 13 residues.

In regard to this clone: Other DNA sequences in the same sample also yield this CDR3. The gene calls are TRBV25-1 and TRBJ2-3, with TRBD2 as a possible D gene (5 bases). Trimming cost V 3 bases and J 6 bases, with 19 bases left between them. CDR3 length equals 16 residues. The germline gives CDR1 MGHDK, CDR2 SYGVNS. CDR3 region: CASSDGTRAGVDTQYF. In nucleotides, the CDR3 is TGTGCCAGCAGTGATGGTACGAGGGCCGGTGTGGATACGCAGTATTTT.

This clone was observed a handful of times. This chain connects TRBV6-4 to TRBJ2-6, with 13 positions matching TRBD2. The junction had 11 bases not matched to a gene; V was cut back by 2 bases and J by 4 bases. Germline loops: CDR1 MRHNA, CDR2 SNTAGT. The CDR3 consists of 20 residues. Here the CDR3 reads CASSDRIRLAGGPGANVLTF. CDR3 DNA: TGTGCCAGCAGTGACAGAATTCGACTAGCGGGAGGACCCGGGGCCAACGTCCTGACTTTC.

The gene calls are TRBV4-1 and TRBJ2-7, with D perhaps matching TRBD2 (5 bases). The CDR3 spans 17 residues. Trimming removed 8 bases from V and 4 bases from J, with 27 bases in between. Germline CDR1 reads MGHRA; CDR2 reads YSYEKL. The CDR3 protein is CASGPRAAPGEGYEQYF. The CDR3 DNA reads TGCGCCAGCGGACCACGGGCAGCCCCTGGAGAGGGATACGAGCAGTACTTC.

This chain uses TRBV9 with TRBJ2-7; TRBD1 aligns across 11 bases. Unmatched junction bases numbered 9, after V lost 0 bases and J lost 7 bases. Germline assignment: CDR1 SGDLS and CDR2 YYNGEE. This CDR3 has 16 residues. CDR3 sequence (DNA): TGTGCCAGCAGCGTAGCGGACAGGGGGCGCGGGGGAGAGCAGTACTTC. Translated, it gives CASSVADRGRGGEQYF. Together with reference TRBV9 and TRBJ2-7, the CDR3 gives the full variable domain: DSGVTQTPKHLITATGQRVTLRCSPRSGDLSVYWYQQSLDQGLQFLIQYYNGEERAKGNILERFSAQQFPDLHSELNLSSLELGDSALYFCASSVADRGRGGEQYFGPGTRLTVT.

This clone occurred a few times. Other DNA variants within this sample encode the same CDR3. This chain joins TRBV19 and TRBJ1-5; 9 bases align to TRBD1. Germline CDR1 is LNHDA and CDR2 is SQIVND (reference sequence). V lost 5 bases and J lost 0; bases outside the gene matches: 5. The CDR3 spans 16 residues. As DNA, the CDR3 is TGTGCCAGTAGTGTGGACAGGGGATATAGCAATCAGCCCCAGCATTTT. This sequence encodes CASSVDRGYSNQPQHF.

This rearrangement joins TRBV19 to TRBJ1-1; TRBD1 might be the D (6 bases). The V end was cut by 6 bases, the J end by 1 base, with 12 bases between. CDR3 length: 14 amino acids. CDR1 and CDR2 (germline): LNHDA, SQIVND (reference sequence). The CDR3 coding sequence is TGTGCCAGTAGAGTGGGGGCGGAGAACACTGAAGCTTTCTTT. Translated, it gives CASRVGAENTEAFF.

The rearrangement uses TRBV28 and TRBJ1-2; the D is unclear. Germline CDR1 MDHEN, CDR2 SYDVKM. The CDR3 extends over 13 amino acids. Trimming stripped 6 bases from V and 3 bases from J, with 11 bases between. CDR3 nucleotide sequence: TGTGCCAGCAGATCCCAGGTGGACTATGGCTACACCTTC. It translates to CASRSQVDYGYTF.

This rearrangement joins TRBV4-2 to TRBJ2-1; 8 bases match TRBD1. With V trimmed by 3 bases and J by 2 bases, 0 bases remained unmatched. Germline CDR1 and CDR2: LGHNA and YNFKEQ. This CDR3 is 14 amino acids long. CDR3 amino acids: CASSQTGAYNEQFF. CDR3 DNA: TGTGCCAGCAGCCAGACAGGGGCCTACAATGAGCAGTTCTTC.

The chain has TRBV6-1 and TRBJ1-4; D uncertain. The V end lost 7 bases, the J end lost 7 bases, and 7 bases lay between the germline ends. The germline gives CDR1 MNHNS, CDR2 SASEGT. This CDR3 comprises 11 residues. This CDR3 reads CASTESEKLFF. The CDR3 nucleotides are TGTGCCAGCACCGAGAGTGAAAAACTGTTTTTT.

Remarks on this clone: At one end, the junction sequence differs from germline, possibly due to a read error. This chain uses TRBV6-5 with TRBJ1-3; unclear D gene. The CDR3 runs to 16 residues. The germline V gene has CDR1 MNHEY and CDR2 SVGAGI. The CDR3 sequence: CASSYLAGGGGNAIYF. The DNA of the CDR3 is TGTGCCAGCAGTTACCTGGCGGGAGGTGGTGGAAACGCCATATATTTT.

This CDR3 is CASSFGTGGTEAFF. Written as DNA, the CDR3 is TGTGCCAGCAGCTTCGGGACCGGGGGAACTGAAGCTTTCTTT. This chain uses TRBV11-1 with TRBJ1-1; D perhaps matches TRBD1 (5 bases). The CDR3 runs to 14 residues. CDR1 SGHAT and CDR2 FQDESV come from the germline V gene (reference sequence). V lost 3 bases and J 5 bases, leaving 13 bases between the germline ends.

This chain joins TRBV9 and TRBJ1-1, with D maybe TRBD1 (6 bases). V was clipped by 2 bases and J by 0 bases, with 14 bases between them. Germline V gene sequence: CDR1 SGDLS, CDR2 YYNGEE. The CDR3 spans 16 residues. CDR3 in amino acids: CASSVTGIGMNTEAFF. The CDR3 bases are TGTGCCAGCAGCGTTACAGGGATTGGGATGAACACTGAAGCTTTCTTT.

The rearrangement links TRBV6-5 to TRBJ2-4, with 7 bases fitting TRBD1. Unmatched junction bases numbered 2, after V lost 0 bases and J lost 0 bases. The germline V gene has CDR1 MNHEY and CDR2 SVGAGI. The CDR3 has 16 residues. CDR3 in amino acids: CASSYSGTVAKNIQYF. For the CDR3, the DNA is TGTGCCAGCAGTTACTCTGGGACAGTAGCCAAAAACATTCAGTACTTC.

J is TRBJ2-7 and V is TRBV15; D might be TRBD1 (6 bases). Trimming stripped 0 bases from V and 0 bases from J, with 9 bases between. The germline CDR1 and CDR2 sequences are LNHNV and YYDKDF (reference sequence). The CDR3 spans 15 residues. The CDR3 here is CATSRDPQGSYEQYF. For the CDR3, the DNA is TGTGCCACCAGCAGAGATCCACAGGGCTCCTACGAGCAGTACTTC.